The rows below give T cell receptor beta chains drawn from one sample of a study of T cell responses to AZD1222 COVID-19 vaccine. The method was immunoSEQ multiplex PCR; TCRdb's version includes in-frame clones alone and lacks a portion of them. The sample yields over 100,000 clones, about 88% seen once. Sequencing was performed on peripheral blood, taken on day 0 of AZD1222 vaccination. The receptors here all came from an adult in good health. The CDR3 runs from the conserved cysteine through the conserved F or W. D genes are given only for firm matches. Size is omitted from some rows. Given values are once, few, many or a class for expanded clones.

size	D	V	J	DNA	CDR3
-	TRBD1	TRBV19	TRBJ2-1	TGTGCCAGTAGTAGAGGGCTGGCAGGGGGATTGAATGAGCAGTTCTTC	CASSRGLAGGLNEQFF
-	-	TRBV28	TRBJ1-4	TGTGCCACCCGAGTCCCCATGGGCAGCCTCGAAAAACTGTTTTTT	CATRVPMGSLEKLFF
-	-	TRBV10-3	TRBJ1-3	TGTGCCATCAGGGGGGACTCGGAGGGAAACACCATATATTTT	CAIRGDSEGNTIYF
-	-	TRBV6-5	TRBJ1-4	TGTGCCAGCAAACCCGGGAGTAATGCTGAAAAACTGTTTTTT	CASKPGSNAEKLFF
-	-	TRBV12-3/TRBV12-4	TRBJ2-7	TGTGCCAGCAGTTTCGCGGCTAGCCGCGAGCAGTACTTC	CASSFAASREQYF
few	-	TRBV2	TRBJ2-2	TGTGCCAGCAGTGCGGGTATGGGGGAGCTGTTTTTT	CASSAGMGELFF
-	-	TRBV6-6	TRBJ2-7	TGTGCCAGCACCCTACTGGAGGGGCAGTACGAGCAGTACTTC	CASTLLEGQYEQYF
-	-	TRBV11-2	TRBJ1-2	TGTGCCAGCAGCTTTCGGGGGCTGGGCTATGGCTACACCTTC	CASSFRGLGYGYTF
-	TRBD1	TRBV2	TRBJ2-5	TGTGCCAGCAGTGAAGCGCGACAGGGACAAGAGACCCAGTACTTC	CASSEARQGQETQYF
-	-	TRBV2	TRBJ1-2	TGTGCCAGCAGTGAAAACCGGAACTATGGCTACACCTTC	CASSENRNYGYTF
once	TRBD2	TRBV5-1	TRBJ2-2	TGCGCCAGCAGCTTGAGCGGGAAAGGGGACGGGGAGCTGTTTTTT	CASSLSGKGDGELFF
-	TRBD2	TRBV28	TRBJ2-5	TGTGCCAGCAGCATACTAGCGGGAGTCGGAGAGACCCAGTACTTC	CASSILAGVGETQYF
-	TRBD1	TRBV5-6	TRBJ1-4	TGTGCCAGCAGACACAGGGGTCTCGCTGGTGAAAAACTGTTTTTT	CASRHRGLAGEKLFF
few	-	TRBV5-1	TRBJ2-5	TGCGCCAGCAGCCCGTCCACCGCCAGGCAAGAGACCCAGTACTTC	CASSPSTARQETQYF
-	-	TRBV20-1	TRBJ2-3	TGCAGTGCTATAGGTCCCACGCAGTATTTT	CSAIGPTQYF
-	-	TRBV18	TRBJ2-3	TGTGCCAGCTCACCACTATTGGCTAGCACAGATACGCAGTATTTT	CASSPLLASTDTQYF
-	TRBD1	TRBV30	TRBJ2-7	TGTGCCTGGCGGACAGGGGTTTGGTACTTC	CAWRTGVWYF
-	-	TRBV30	TRBJ1-6	TGTGCCTGGACTATTTCCAGCGGTTCACCCCTCCACTTT	CAWTISSGSPLHF